The 10 T cell receptor beta chains below come from one sample, sequenced in a study of T-cell memory formation after mild COVID-19. From the 5' RACE reads, TCRdb called clonotypes with MiXCR, one entry per CDR3 protein. The sample includes 250,000 to 300,000 distinct CDR3 sequences, around 15% of them seen just once. Specimen: PBMCs or a T cell subset sorted from them (not recorded which). Every receptor here comes from a man aged 18 to 35 who had mild COVID-19 (a few samples of this study predate the infection). Cell type and time point are not known.

This clonotype was found a few times. J is TRBJ2-2 and V is TRBV11-2, with D unclear. V lost 6 bases, J lost 3 bases, and 14 bases lay in between. Germline V gene sequence: CDR1 SGHAT, CDR2 FQNNGV. The length of the CDR3 is 15 residues. The CDR3 here is CASRAAALYTGELFF. The CDR3 nucleotides read TGTGCCAGCAGAGCCGCGGCCCTGTACACCGGGGAGCTGTTTTTT.

This chain uses TRBV9 with TRBJ2-5; 14 bases agree with TRBD2. CDR1 and CDR2 from the germline V gene are SGDLS and YYNGEE. V gave up 0 bases and J gave up 4 bases; unmatched junction bases: 11. The CDR3 has 19 residues. The CDR3 sequence: CASSVGYGIGTSGGETQYF. CDR3 nucleotides: TGTGCCAGCAGCGTAGGATACGGAATTGGGACTAGCGGGGGAGAGACCCAGTACTTC.

The chain is built from TRBV20-1 and TRBJ2-1; D uncertain. Trimming cost V 5 bases and J 7 bases, with 18 bases left between them. The germline gives CDR1 DFQATT, CDR2 SNEGSKA (reference sequence). CDR3 length: 14 amino acids. The DNA of the CDR3 is TGCAGTGCTTCCCGGCCGGCCTCTGCGAATGAGCAGTTCTTC. Its protein is CSASRPASANEQFF.

The chain carries TRBV18 and TRBJ2-1, with TRBD2 matching 7 bases. The CDR3 runs to 17 residues. Germline-derived CDR1 and CDR2 are KGHSH and LQKENI. The V gene end was trimmed by 4 bases and the J gene end by 10 bases; junction bases not matched to a gene: 19. The CDR3 loop reads CASSLSPETSFSQEQFF. The CDR3 bases are TGTGCCAGCTCACTCTCTCCCGAGACTAGCTTCTCTCAGGAGCAGTTCTTC.

The chain combines TRBV20-1 with TRBJ2-5, with D possibly TRBD2 on 6 matching bases. The CDR3 consists of 14 residues. Germline V gene lookup returns CDR1 DFQATT and CDR2 SNEGSKA (reference sequence). With 2 bases removed from V and 6 bases from J, the gap between germline ends came to 16 bases. This CDR3 is CSARYPGRGQTQYF. The DNA for the CDR3 is TGCAGTGCTAGATATCCGGGGCGGGGACAGACCCAGTACTTC.

This rearrangement joins TRBV7-2 to TRBJ2-1; TRBD1 agrees at 10 bases. The V segment lost 5 bases and the J segment 2 bases; nucleotides outside the gene matches: 9. Germline V gene data show CDR1 as SGHTA and CDR2 as FQGNSA. CDR3 length equals 17 residues. The CDR3 here is CASSPRQGAWTYNEQFF. CDR3 bases: TGTGCCAGCAGCCCTCGACAGGGGGCATGGACCTACAATGAGCAGTTCTTC.

The J gene is TRBJ2-1, the V gene TRBV5-4; D uncertain. Germline CDR1 and CDR2: SGHNT and YYREEE (reference sequence). Trimming took off 3 bases at V and 6 bases at J, with 13 bases between the two ends. The CDR3 consists of 14 residues. The CDR3 DNA reads TGTGCCAGCAGCTCTCCTAACCCCCCCAATGAGCAGTTCTTC. It encodes CASSSPNPPNEQFF.

The J gene is TRBJ1-2, the V gene TRBV24-1, with 7 bases matching TRBD1. Looked up from germline, CDR1 is KGHDR and CDR2 is SFDVKD. V lost 3 bases to trimming and J lost 10 bases; unmatched junction nucleotides: 10. This CDR3 has 14 amino acids. The DNA of the CDR3 is TGTGCCACCAGTGATCCCGGGACAGCGGATCTCTACACCTTC. Its translation is CATSDPGTADLYTF.

This clonotype was picked up many times. The chain employs TRBV6-5 and TRBJ2-3; 10 bases align to TRBD1. The CDR3 contains 15 residues. Germline CDR1 reads MNHEY; CDR2 reads SVGAGI. The trim removed 5 bases at V and 1 base at J, leaving 3 bases unmatched. CDR3: CASSETGGGTDTQYF. CDR3 in DNA: TGTGCCAGCAGTGAGACAGGGGGCGGCACAGATACGCAGTATTTT.

V usage is TRBV3-1 and J usage is TRBJ1-3; 7 bases agree with TRBD1. The CDR3 spans 13 residues. The germline V gene encodes CDR1 LGHDT and CDR2 YNNKEL (reference sequence). V was pared by 4 bases and J by 4 bases, with 1 base of the junction left unmatched. CDR3 protein: CASSPGQGNTIYF. In DNA, the CDR3 is TGTGCCAGCAGCCCGGGACAGGGAAACACCATATATTTT.